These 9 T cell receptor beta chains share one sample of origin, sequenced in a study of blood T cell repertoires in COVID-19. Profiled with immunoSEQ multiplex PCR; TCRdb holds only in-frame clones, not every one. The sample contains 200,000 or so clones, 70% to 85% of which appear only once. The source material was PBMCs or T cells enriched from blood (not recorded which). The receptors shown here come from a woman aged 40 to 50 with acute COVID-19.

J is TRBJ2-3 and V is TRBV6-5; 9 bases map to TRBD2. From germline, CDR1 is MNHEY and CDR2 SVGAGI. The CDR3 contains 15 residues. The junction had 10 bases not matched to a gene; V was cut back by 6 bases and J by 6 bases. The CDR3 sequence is CASRHLAGDVDTQYF. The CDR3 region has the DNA TGTGCCAGCAGACACTTAGCGGGGGATGTGGATACGCAGTATTTT.

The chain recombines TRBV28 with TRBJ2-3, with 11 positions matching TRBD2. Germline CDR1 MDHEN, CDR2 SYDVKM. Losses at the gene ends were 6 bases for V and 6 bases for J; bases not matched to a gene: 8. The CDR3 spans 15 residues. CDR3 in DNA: TGTGCCAGCAGCCACATACTAGCGGGAGAGGATACGCAGTATTTT. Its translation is CASSHILAGEDTQYF.

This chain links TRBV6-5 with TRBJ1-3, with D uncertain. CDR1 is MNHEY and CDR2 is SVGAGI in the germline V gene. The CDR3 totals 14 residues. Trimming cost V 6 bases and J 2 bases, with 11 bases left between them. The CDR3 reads CASSLWRPGNTIYF. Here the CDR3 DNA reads TGTGCCAGCAGCCTTTGGAGGCCTGGAAACACCATATATTTT.

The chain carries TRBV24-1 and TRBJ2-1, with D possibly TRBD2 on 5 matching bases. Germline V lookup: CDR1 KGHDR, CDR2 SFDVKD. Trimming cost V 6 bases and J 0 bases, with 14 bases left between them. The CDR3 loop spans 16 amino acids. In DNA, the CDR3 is TGTGCCACCAGTTCTCGGGATATGAGCTCCTACAATGAGCAGTTCTTC. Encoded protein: CATSSRDMSSYNEQFF.

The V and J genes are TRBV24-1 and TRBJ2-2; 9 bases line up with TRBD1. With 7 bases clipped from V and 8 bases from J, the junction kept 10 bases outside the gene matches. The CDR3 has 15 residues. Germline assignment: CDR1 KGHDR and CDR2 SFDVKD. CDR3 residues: CATRAGTGSSGELFF. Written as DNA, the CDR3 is TGTGCCACCAGGGCCGGGACAGGGAGTTCGGGGGAGCTGTTTTTT.

CDR3 bases: TGTGCCAGCAGTTCCTCTAACACCGGGGAGCTGTTTTTT. As protein: CASSSSNTGELFF. The J gene is TRBJ2-2, the V gene TRBV27; D unresolved. Germline CDR1 and CDR2: MNHEY and SMNVEV (reference sequence). V lost 4 bases and J 2 bases, leaving 5 bases between the germline ends. The CDR3 has 13 amino acids.

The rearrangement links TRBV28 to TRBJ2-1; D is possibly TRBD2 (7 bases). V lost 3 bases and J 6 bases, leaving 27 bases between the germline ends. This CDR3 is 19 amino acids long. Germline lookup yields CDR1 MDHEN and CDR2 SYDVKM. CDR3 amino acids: CASSFVGGGIEMAANEQFF. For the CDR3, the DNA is TGTGCCAGCAGTTTCGTGGGGGGGGGCATAGAGATGGCTGCCAATGAGCAGTTCTTC.

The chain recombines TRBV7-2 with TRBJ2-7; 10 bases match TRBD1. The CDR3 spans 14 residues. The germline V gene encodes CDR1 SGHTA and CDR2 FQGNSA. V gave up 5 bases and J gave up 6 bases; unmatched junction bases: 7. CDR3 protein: CASSPRQGASEQYF. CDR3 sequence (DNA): TGTGCCAGCAGCCCGAGACAGGGGGCGAGCGAGCAGTACTTC.

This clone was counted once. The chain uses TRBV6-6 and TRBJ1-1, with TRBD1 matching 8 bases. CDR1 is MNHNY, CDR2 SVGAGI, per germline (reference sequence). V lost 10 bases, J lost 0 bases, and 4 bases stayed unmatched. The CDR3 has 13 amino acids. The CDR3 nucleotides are TGTGCCATCCAGGGGGCGATGAACACTGAAGCTTTCTTT. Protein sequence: CAIQGAMNTEAFF.